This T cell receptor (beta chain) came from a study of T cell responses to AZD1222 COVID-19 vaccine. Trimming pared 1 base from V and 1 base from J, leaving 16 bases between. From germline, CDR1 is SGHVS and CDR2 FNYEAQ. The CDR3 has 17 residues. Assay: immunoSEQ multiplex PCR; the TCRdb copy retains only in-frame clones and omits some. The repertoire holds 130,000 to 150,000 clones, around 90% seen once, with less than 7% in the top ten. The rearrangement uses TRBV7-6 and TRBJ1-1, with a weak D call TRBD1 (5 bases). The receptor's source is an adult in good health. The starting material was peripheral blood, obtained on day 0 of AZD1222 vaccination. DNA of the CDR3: TGTGCCAGCAGCTTAGGGGCAGGGTCCGTCCGGAACACTGAAGCTTTCTTT. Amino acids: CASSLGAGSVRNTEAFF. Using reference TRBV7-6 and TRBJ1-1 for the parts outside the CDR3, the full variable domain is GAGVSQSPRYKVTKRGQDVALRCDPISGHVSLYWYRQALGQGPEFLTYFNYEAQQDKSGLPNDRFSAERPEGSISTLTIQRTEQRDSAMYRCASSLGAGSVRNTEAFFGQGTRLTVV.